These T cell receptor beta chains were read from a single sample in a study of cytomegalovirus exposure and HLA in healthy donors. Using immunoSEQ multiplex PCR, the repertoire was profiled, and TCRdb retains in-frame clones only, with some absent. The sample lists around 58,000 clones, 65% to 80% occurring once. Material: PBMCs. Source of these receptors: a female donor in good health and CMV-seronegative. Both conserved end residues are part of each CDR3. The D gene is left open where the match is weak. Size is omitted from some rows. Given values are once, few, many or a class for expanded clones.

d_call: TRBD2; clone_size: -; v_call: TRBV11-2; j_call: TRBJ2-3; cdr3_aa: CASSLDSRLAGGFRTDTQYF; cdr3_nt: TGTGCCAGCAGCTTAGACTCCAGACTAGCGGGAGGCTTCCGCACAGATACGCAGTATTTT
d_call: -; clone_size: -; v_call: TRBV9; j_call: TRBJ2-3; cdr3_aa: CASSVGVGIDTQYF; cdr3_nt: TGTGCCAGCAGCGTCGGGGTGGGGATAGATACGCAGTATTTT
d_call: -; clone_size: -; v_call: TRBV9; j_call: TRBJ2-6; cdr3_aa: CASSSGVSGANVLTF; cdr3_nt: TGTGCCAGCAGCTCGGGGGTTTCTGGGGCCAACGTCCTGACTTTC
d_call: -; clone_size: -; v_call: TRBV7-3; j_call: TRBJ1-1; cdr3_aa: CASSSQADTEAFF; cdr3_nt: TGTGCCAGCAGTTCACAGGCGGACACTGAAGCTTTCTTT
d_call: TRBD1; clone_size: -; v_call: TRBV28; j_call: TRBJ2-3; cdr3_aa: CAIDDRDGTDTQYF; cdr3_nt: TGTGCCATCGATGACAGGGATGGCACAGATACGCAGTATTTT
d_call: TRBD1; clone_size: few; v_call: TRBV19; j_call: TRBJ1-1; cdr3_aa: CASAARTGANTEAFF; cdr3_nt: TGTGCCAGTGCCGCTCGGACAGGGGCGAACACTGAAGCTTTCTTT
d_call: -; clone_size: -; v_call: TRBV5-1; j_call: TRBJ1-3; cdr3_aa: CASSLDRISGNTIYF; cdr3_nt: TGCGCCAGCAGCCTTGACAGAATCTCTGGAAACACCATATATTTT
d_call: TRBD2; clone_size: -; v_call: TRBV14; j_call: TRBJ2-5; cdr3_aa: CASSQDRGGTQYF; cdr3_nt: TGTGCCAGCAGCCAAGATCGGGGGGGGACCCAGTACTTC
d_call: TRBD1; clone_size: -; v_call: TRBV7-2; j_call: TRBJ1-2; cdr3_aa: CASSSMTGLSTYTF; cdr3_nt: TGTGCCAGCAGCTCAATGACAGGGCTGAGCACGTACACCTTC
d_call: TRBD2; clone_size: -; v_call: TRBV4-1; j_call: TRBJ2-1; cdr3_aa: CASSQEGPGDYDNEQFF; cdr3_nt: TGCGCCAGCAGCCAAGAAGGTCCGGGGGACTATGACAATGAGCAGTTCTTC
d_call: TRBD2; clone_size: -; v_call: TRBV28; j_call: TRBJ2-1; cdr3_aa: CASSLWLGGAGGSYNEQFF; cdr3_nt: TGTGCCAGCAGTTTATGGTTAGGGGGGGCGGGGGGCTCCTACAATGAGCAGTTCTTC
d_call: -; clone_size: few; v_call: TRBV7-9; j_call: TRBJ1-5; cdr3_aa: CASSPPRGPQHF; cdr3_nt: TGTGCCAGCAGCCCCCCCAGGGGGCCCCAGCATTTT
d_call: TRBD2; clone_size: -; v_call: TRBV7-2; j_call: TRBJ2-7; cdr3_aa: CASSLIGGLAGDEQYF; cdr3_nt: TGTGCCAGCAGCTTAATAGGGGGACTAGCGGGGGACGAGCAGTACTTC
d_call: -; clone_size: -; v_call: TRBV5-1; j_call: TRBJ1-5; cdr3_aa: CASSLEPNQPQHF; cdr3_nt: TGCGCCAGCAGCTTGGAGCCCAATCAGCCCCAGCATTTT
d_call: -; clone_size: -; v_call: TRBV28; j_call: TRBJ1-2; cdr3_aa: CASSVQRNYGYTF; cdr3_nt: TGTGCCAGCAGTGTCCAGCGGAACTATGGCTACACCTTC
d_call: -; clone_size: once; v_call: TRBV19; j_call: TRBJ2-7; cdr3_aa: CASRNNRDLGEQYF; cdr3_nt: TGTGCCAGTAGAAACAACAGGGATCTGGGCGAGCAGTACTTC
d_call: -; clone_size: -; v_call: TRBV4-2; j_call: TRBJ1-3; cdr3_aa: CASSQDRGSGNTIYF; cdr3_nt: TGTGCCAGCAGCCAGGACAGAGGCTCTGGAAACACCATATATTTT
d_call: -; clone_size: -; v_call: TRBV19; j_call: TRBJ2-3; cdr3_aa: CASSPRQVDTQYF; cdr3_nt: TGTGCCAGTAGTCCGAGACAGGTCGATACGCAGTATTTT
d_call: TRBD1; clone_size: -; v_call: TRBV9; j_call: TRBJ2-5; cdr3_aa: CASSIDPGTGGSKTQYF; cdr3_nt: TGTGCCAGCAGCATCGACCCCGGGACAGGGGGCAGTAAGACCCAGTACTTC
d_call: TRBD1; clone_size: -; v_call: TRBV11-1; j_call: TRBJ2-1; cdr3_aa: CASSPSTGRNEQFF; cdr3_nt: TGTGCCAGCAGCCCGTCGACAGGGCGCAATGAGCAGTTCTTC
d_call: TRBD1; clone_size: -; v_call: TRBV5-8; j_call: TRBJ1-4; cdr3_aa: CASRSEGQGNEKLFF; cdr3_nt: TGTGCCAGCAGGTCCGAGGGACAGGGGAATGAAAAACTGTTTTTT
d_call: -; clone_size: -; v_call: TRBV28; j_call: TRBJ1-5; cdr3_aa: CASSLASHRGYGQPQHF; cdr3_nt: TGTGCCAGCAGTTTAGCATCCCATAGGGGGTATGGTCAGCCCCAGCATTTT
d_call: -; clone_size: -; v_call: TRBV7-3; j_call: TRBJ1-5; cdr3_aa: CASSSWRRDSNQPQHF; cdr3_nt: TGTGCCAGCAGCTCCTGGAGGAGGGATAGCAATCAGCCCCAGCATTTT
d_call: TRBD1; clone_size: -; v_call: TRBV19; j_call: TRBJ1-5; cdr3_aa: CASDPGQGVLQHF; cdr3_nt: TGTGCCAGCGACCCGGGACAGGGGGTTCTCCAGCATTTT